This TCR beta chain was captured by sequencing in a study of blood T cell repertoires in COVID-19. As for the study in general: Samples taken during acute and convalescent COVID-19 were collected in the United States, Italy and Spain.

CDR1 SGHRS and CDR2 YFSETQ come from the germline V gene. Trimming pared 6 bases from V and 0 bases from J, leaving 18 bases between. This CDR3 has 16 residues. In the original workflow: Cell counts per sample came from amplifying reference gene primers. Generated by immunoSEQ multiplex PCR, the TCRdb table keeps only in-frame clones and is missing some. For V, J and clone size, that table is used; D and trimming come from the DNA. The sample consists of tens of thousands of clones, about 80% of them appearing once. The sample taken for sequencing was peripheral blood. The clonotype comes from a human donor in a cohort sampled during active COVID-19. V is TRBV5-1 and J is TRBJ2-5, with a possible D match to TRBD2 (5 bases). In nucleotides, the CDR3 is TGCGCCAGCAAAAGAGGACCGGGGTTGTACCAAGAGACCCAGTACTTC. It is translated as CASKRGPGLYQETQYF.